Below are 28 T cell receptor beta chains sequenced from a single sample in a study of blood T cell repertoires in COVID-19. Libraries were prepared by immunoSEQ multiplex PCR; TCRdb keeps only in-frame clonotypes and omits some of them. The sample includes about 180,000 clones, approximately 92% seen only once; the top ten take around 2.3%. Sequenced input: PBMCs or T cells enriched from blood (not recorded which). All receptors come from a woman in her thirties or forties with acute COVID-19.

For the CDR3, the DNA is TGTGCCAGCAGCTTCCAGGGAACTTTATCACCCCTCCACTTT. Translated: CASSFQGTLSPLHF. The chain is built from TRBV5-5 and TRBJ1-6; D may be TRBD1 (5 bases). V dropped 2 bases and J dropped 10 bases, with 13 bases sitting between them. The CDR3 has 14 amino acids. The V gene's germline CDR1 is SGHKS and CDR2 YYEKEE (reference sequence).

This chain uses TRBV11-2 with TRBJ2-2, with TRBD1 matching over 9 bases. The CDR3 totals 16 residues. V shed 5 bases, J shed 0 bases, and the junction held 4 bases outside the gene matches. Germline lookup yields CDR1 SGHAT and CDR2 FQNNGV. The CDR3 protein is CASSAQGASNTGELFF. Here the CDR3 DNA reads TGTGCCAGCAGCGCACAGGGGGCCTCGAACACCGGGGAGCTGTTTTTT. Drawing the rest from reference TRBV11-2 and TRBJ2-2, the complete variable domain is EAGVAQSPRYKIIEKRQSVAFWCNPISGHATLYWYQQILGQGPKLLIQFQNNGVVDDSQLPKDRFSAERLKGVDSTLKIQPAKLEDSAVYLCASSAQGASNTGELFFGEGSRLTVL.

This chain links TRBV5-5 with TRBJ2-2, with D perhaps matching TRBD2 (5 bases). This CDR3 contains 16 residues. V lost 5 bases, J lost 1 base, and 15 bases lay in between. Germline V gene sequence: CDR1 SGHKS, CDR2 YYEKEE (reference sequence). DNA of the CDR3: TGTGCCAGCAGTTGGAGGACTGCCATGAACACCGGGGAGCTGTTTTTT. This encodes CASSWRTAMNTGELFF.

The chain joins TRBV11-3 to TRBJ2-2; TRBD2 agrees at 9 bases. The CDR3 spans 16 residues. After removal of 0 bases from V and 6 bases from J, the junction contained 5 bases not matched to a gene. Germline V gene data show CDR1 as SGHNT and CDR2 as YENEEA. The CDR3 nucleotides read TGTGCCAGCAGCTTAGAATTAGCGGGAGAGTCCGGGGAGCTGTTTTTT. It yields the protein CASSLELAGESGELFF.

CDR3 loop: CASSFDRDRDDGYTF. Written as DNA, the CDR3 is TGTGCCAGCAGCTTCGACCGGGACAGGGACGATGGCTACACCTTC. The chain uses TRBV28 and TRBJ1-2, with 9 bases aligning to TRBD1. Per the germline V gene, CDR1 is MDHEN and CDR2 is SYDVKM. V lost 6 bases, J lost 6 bases, and 11 bases stayed unmatched. The CDR3 has 15 amino acids.

The chain couples TRBV6-5 to TRBJ1-1; D uncertain. Trimming took off 6 bases at V and 4 bases at J, with 15 bases between the two ends. Germline values: CDR1 MNHEY, CDR2 SVGAGI. The CDR3 extends over 14 amino acids. This chain's CDR3 is CASSPGFRVTEAFF. The CDR3 DNA follows: TGTGCCAGCAGCCCCGGGTTCAGAGTCACTGAAGCTTTCTTT.

The chain combines TRBV5-1 with TRBJ1-5; 9 bases are shared with TRBD1. The germline V gene has CDR1 SGHRS and CDR2 YFSETQ. There are 13 residues in the CDR3. V shed 4 bases and J 5 bases; nucleotides not matched to a gene: 1. The CDR3 DNA reads as TGCGCCAGCAGCCGGACAGGGGATCAGCCCCAGCATTTT. This codes for CASSRTGDQPQHF.

V and J are TRBV11-3 and TRBJ2-2; D is unclear. This CDR3 region has 15 residues. The ends were cut back, 1 base at V and 1 base at J, with 7 bases in the middle. CDR1 is SGHNT, CDR2 YENEEA, per germline. CDR3 region: CASSLGTVNTGELFF. The CDR3 DNA is TGTGCCAGCAGCTTAGGCACAGTGAACACCGGGGAGCTGTTTTTT. The complete variable domain, with remaining parts taken from reference TRBV11-3 and TRBJ2-2, reads EAGVVQSPRYKIIEKKQPVAFWCNPISGHNTLYWYLQNLGQGPELLIRYENEEAVDDSQLPKDRFSAERLKGVDSTLKIQPAELGDSAVYLCASSLGTVNTGELFFGEGSRLTVL.

The V call is TRBV5-1, the J call TRBJ1-5; D gene uncertain. V lost 0 bases to trimming and J lost 3 bases, with 10 bases between them. The CDR3 loop spans 15 amino acids. CDR1 is SGHRS, CDR2 YFSETQ, per germline. For the CDR3, the DNA is TGCGCCAGCAGCTTGGGGGAGATGAACAATCAGCCCCAGCATTTT. Its protein is CASSLGEMNNQPQHF.

This chain uses TRBV5-6 with TRBJ2-3; 8 bases agree with TRBD1. Per the germline V gene, CDR1 is SGHDT and CDR2 is YYEEEE. J was trimmed by 3 bases and V by 0 bases; bases with no gene match: 3. The CDR3 has 15 amino acids. CDR3 region: CASSLGTGRTDTQYF. CDR3 sequence (DNA): TGTGCCAGCAGCTTGGGGACAGGGCGGACAGATACGCAGTATTTT.

CDR3 nucleotides: TGTGCCACTCGACAGGGTGGCACAGATACGCAGTATTTT. The encoded protein is CATRQGGTDTQYF. The gene calls are TRBV19 and TRBJ2-3, with 7 bases aligning to TRBD1. This CDR3 comprises 13 residues. The V gene's germline CDR1 is LNHDA and CDR2 SQIVND (reference sequence). Germline trimming cut 10 bases from V and 1 base from J; bases unmatched to any gene: 5. Combining the CDR3 with reference TRBV19 and TRBJ2-3 gives the whole variable domain DGGITQSPKYLFRKEGQNVTLSCEQNLNHDAMYWYRQDPGQGLRLIYYSQIVNDFQKGDIAEGYSVSREKKESFPLTVTSAQKNPTAFYLCATRQGGTDTQYFGPGTRLTVL.

The chain carries TRBV7-3 and TRBJ2-7; the D gene is possibly TRBD2 (6 bases). The CDR3 totals 14 residues. CDR1 is SGHTA, CDR2 FQGTGA, per germline. The germline V and J ends were trimmed by 5 bases and 4 bases, with 15 bases remaining between them. The CDR3 DNA reads TGTGCCAGCAGCCCCTCGGGACTCCAATACGAGCAGTACTTC. This encodes CASSPSGLQYEQYF. The variable domain in full, with the rest retrieved from reference TRBV7-3 and TRBJ2-7, is GAGVSQTPSNKVTEKGKYVELRCDPISGHTALYWYRQSLGQGPEFLIYFQGTGAADDSGLPNDRFFAVRPEGSVSTLKIQRTERGDSAVYLCASSPSGLQYEQYFGPGTRLTVT.

V is TRBV5-5 and J is TRBJ2-3, with D possibly TRBD2 on 6 matching bases. CDR1 and CDR2 from the germline V gene are SGHKS and YYEKEE (reference sequence). The length of the CDR3 is 13 residues. The ends were cut back, 10 bases at V and 3 bases at J, with 15 bases in the middle. This chain's CDR3 is CAGGVRETDTQYF. CDR3 in DNA: TGTGCCGGAGGGGTGAGGGAAACAGATACGCAGTATTTT.

This chain joins TRBV19 and TRBJ2-2; 10 bases agree with TRBD1. The trim removed 10 bases at V and 4 bases at J, leaving 9 bases unmatched. Germline V gives CDR1 LNHDA, CDR2 SQIVND (reference sequence). This CDR3 is 15 amino acids long. CDR3 bases: TGTGCCACTCATCGCGGGACAGGGGTCACCGGGGAGCTGTTTTTT. It encodes CATHRGTGVTGELFF.

This chain connects TRBV19 to TRBJ2-1; TRBD1 matches at 12 bases. The J segment lost 6 bases and the V segment lost 6 bases, leaving 6 bases of the junction unmatched. The CDR3 covers 15 residues. Germline CDR1 LNHDA, CDR2 SQIVND (reference sequence). CDR3 sequence reads: CASSLGQGARNEQFF. The CDR3 bases are TGTGCCAGTAGCCTGGGACAGGGGGCGCGCAATGAGCAGTTCTTC. Full variable domain (missing parts from reference TRBV19 and TRBJ2-1): DGGITQSPKYLFRKEGQNVTLSCEQNLNHDAMYWYRQDPGQGLRLIYYSQIVNDFQKGDIAEGYSVSREKKESFPLTVTSAQKNPTAFYLCASSLGQGARNEQFFGPGTRLTVL.

The gene calls are TRBV18 and TRBJ1-6; no firm D call. The CDR3 consists of 14 residues. The germline V gene encodes CDR1 KGHSH and CDR2 LQKENI. Trimming took 6 bases from V and 6 from J, leaving 12 bases between them. The CDR3 sequence: CASSGSATNSPLHF. CDR3 sequence (DNA): TGTGCCAGCTCGGGCTCAGCTACTAATTCACCCCTCCACTTT.

The V and J genes are TRBV19 and TRBJ1-5; D not certain. This CDR3 contains 16 residues. The V end lost 3 bases, the J end lost 2 bases, and 14 bases lay between the germline ends. Germline V gene sequence: CDR1 LNHDA, CDR2 SQIVND (reference sequence). DNA for the CDR3: TGTGCCAGTAGTATCCCCCTCCGCACGGGCAATCAGCCCCAGCATTTT. Protein: CASSIPLRTGNQPQHF.

The V gene is TRBV7-9, the J gene TRBJ2-1, with 9 bases lining up with TRBD2. Germline V gives CDR1 SEHNR, CDR2 FQNEAQ (reference sequence). The CDR3 consists of 14 residues. The V gene end was trimmed by 4 bases and the J gene end by 7 bases; junction bases not matched to a gene: 5. The CDR3 DNA sequence: TGTGCCAGCAGCTCTCTAGCGGGGCCTAATGAGCAGTTCTTC. As protein: CASSSLAGPNEQFF.

J is TRBJ1-2 and V is TRBV5-4; D uncertain. The V and J ends lost 1 base and 0 bases respectively, with 10 bases between them. The CDR3 sequence is 15 residues long. In germline, CDR1 is SGHNT, CDR2 YYREEE (reference sequence). The CDR3 loop reads CASSLQVNPNYGYTF. The CDR3 DNA reads TGTGCCAGCAGCTTGCAGGTGAACCCTAACTATGGCTACACCTTC.

The chain is built from TRBV2 and TRBJ1-6, with 7 bases fitting TRBD1. The V gene end was trimmed by 8 bases and the J gene end by 10 bases; junction bases not matched to a gene: 11. This CDR3 comprises 14 residues. Germline CDR1 SNHLY, CDR2 FYNNEI. CDR3 in amino acids: CASQRQGRDSPLHF. The CDR3 nucleotides are TGTGCCAGCCAAAGACAGGGTCGGGACTCACCCCTCCACTTT.

This clone was detected once. V is TRBV5-1 and J is TRBJ2-3, with 11 bases fitting TRBD2. Germline CDR1 is SGHRS and CDR2 is YFSETQ. The CDR3 spans 17 residues. V was pared by 1 base and J by 2 bases, with 6 bases of the junction left unmatched. CDR3 amino acids: CASSLSLAGGPTDTQYF. CDR3 DNA sequence: TGCGCCAGCAGCTTGTCCCTAGCGGGGGGACCCACAGATACGCAGTATTTT.

This rearrangement joins TRBV18 to TRBJ1-3; maybe TRBD1 (6 bases). Germline V gives CDR1 KGHSH, CDR2 LQKENI. Trimming left V 3 bases short and J 4 bases short, with 10 bases between. The CDR3 runs 14 residues. For the CDR3, the DNA is TGTGCCAGCTCACCGGGGGGGCAAGGAAACACCATATATTTT. Protein product: CASSPGGQGNTIYF.

In this sample, this clone turned up once. The rearrangement joins TRBV6-4 to TRBJ1-4, with 7 bases aligning to TRBD1. V was pared by 3 bases and J by 11 bases, with 9 bases of the junction left unmatched. CDR1 and CDR2 (germline): MRHNA, SNTAGT. The CDR3 totals 14 residues. CDR3 amino acids: CASSEFSGGEKLFF. The DNA of the CDR3 is TGTGCCAGCAGTGAATTCTCAGGGGGTGAGAAACTGTTTTTT.

The chain employs TRBV7-2 and TRBJ2-1, with TRBD2 matching over 8 bases. V lost 2 bases, J lost 4 bases, and 4 bases stayed unmatched. Germline V lookup: CDR1 SGHTA, CDR2 FQGNSA. The CDR3 runs 15 residues. Written as DNA, the CDR3 is TGTGCCAGCAGCTTATCGGCGGGAGGTTACAATGAGCAGTTCTTC. Protein sequence: CASSLSAGGYNEQFF.

The V and J genes are TRBV3-1 (or the pseudogene TRBV3-2) and TRBJ2-3; 11 bases match TRBD1. This CDR3 region has 19 residues. The V and J ends lost 2 bases and 3 bases, in that order; junction bases with no gene match: 13. The germline V gene encodes CDR1 LGHDT and CDR2 YNNKEL (reference sequence). This CDR3 is CASSQIGKGRDRGTDTQYF. The DNA for the CDR3 is TGTGCCAGCAGCCAAATAGGGAAGGGTAGGGACAGGGGGACAGATACGCAGTATTTT.

The chain links TRBV15 to TRBJ1-3, with a weak D call TRBD1 (6 bases). CDR1 is LNHNV and CDR2 is YYDKDF in the germline V gene (reference sequence). The CDR3 is made up of 17 amino acids. V lost 0 bases and J 3 bases, leaving 15 bases between the germline ends. CDR3 protein: CATSRDSGQQGGNTIYF. The DNA for the CDR3 is TGTGCCACCAGCAGAGATTCCGGACAGCAAGGTGGAAACACCATATATTTT.

V gene TRBV25-1 combines with J gene TRBJ1-6, with 7 positions matching TRBD1. The CDR3 sequence is 15 residues long. The germline gives CDR1 MGHDK, CDR2 SYGVNS. The ends lost 1 base at V and 10 bases at J; junction bases unmatched: 7. CDR3 amino acids: CASSESGQDSSPLHF. The CDR3 coding sequence is TGTGCCAGCAGTGAATCCGGACAGGATAGCTCACCCCTCCACTTT.

The rearrangement uses TRBV5-1 and TRBJ2-5; TRBD1 is a possible D gene (5 bases). Germline assignment: CDR1 SGHRS and CDR2 YFSETQ. V dropped 0 bases and J dropped 4 bases, with 13 bases sitting between them. CDR3 length equals 15 residues. CDR3 residues: CASSLEGARRETQYF. The CDR3 region has the DNA TGCGCCAGCAGCTTGGAAGGGGCCAGGAGAGAGACCCAGTACTTC.